Listed here are 19 T cell receptor beta chains from one sample, sequenced in a study of CD8+CD57+ T cells in acquired aplastic anemia. It was genomic DNA that served as the template for profiling TCR beta VDJ and CDR3. TCRdb fed the reads into MiXCR, producing one record per CDR3 protein. The table has more than 150,000 distinct CDR3 sequences, about 50% seen once. Patients sequenced had flow cytometry evidence of CD8+CD57+ cell expansion. Sequenced: sorted CD4+, CD8+, or CD8+CD57+ T cells (not recorded which) from PBMCs. The receptors were gathered from a human donor with aplastic anemia.

This clonotype was found many times. The V and J genes are TRBV2 and TRBJ2-1, with TRBD2 matching over 8 bases. The CDR3 covers 15 residues. With 4 bases clipped from V and 4 bases from J, the junction kept 6 bases outside the gene matches. Looked up from germline, CDR1 is SNHLY and CDR2 is FYNNEI. In nucleotides, the CDR3 is TGTGCCAGCAGTGCGACGGGGGGGGTGTACAATGAGCAGTTCTTC. Amino acid sequence: CASSATGGVYNEQFF.

The J gene is TRBJ1-1, the V gene TRBV10-3; weak D call: TRBD1 (5 bases). This CDR3 spans 15 amino acids. Germline V gives CDR1 ENHRY, CDR2 SYGVKD. The germline V and J ends were trimmed by 0 bases and 1 base, with 9 bases remaining between them. The CDR3 nucleotides read TGTGCCATCAGTGAGTCTGTGGGGGGGAACACTGAAGCTTTCTTT. Translated, it gives CAISESVGGNTEAFF.

This chain uses TRBV20-1 with TRBJ2-5, with a possible D match to TRBD2 (5 bases). Germline V gives CDR1 DFQATT, CDR2 SNEGSKA (reference sequence). The CDR3 sequence is 13 residues long. V was trimmed by 3 bases and J by 2 bases, leaving 10 bases between them. The CDR3 nucleotides read TGCAGTGCTAGGGAAGCGGCGCAAGAGACCCAGTACTTC. As protein: CSAREAAQETQYF.

The table lists this clonotype with many counts. The gene calls are TRBV5-5 and TRBJ1-1, with no clear D. The germline gives CDR1 SGHKS, CDR2 YYEKEE (reference sequence). V was clipped by 1 base and J by 6 bases, with 16 bases between them. The CDR3 extends over 15 amino acids. The CDR3 protein is CASSLKSSMGSEAFF. In nucleotides, the CDR3 is TGTGCCAGCAGCTTGAAATCCTCCATGGGGTCTGAAGCTTTCTTT.

A remark on this clonotype: Just one base apart from a much larger clone, this may be a read error. This rearrangement joins TRBV4-1 to TRBJ1-4; D not certain. Germline CDR1 MGHRA, CDR2 YSYEKL. Deletions cut 4 bases from V and 12 bases from J, with 24 bases between. The CDR3 runs to 16 residues. CDR3 bases: TGCGCCAGCAGCCGAGATACAGCTGCCCTCTTGGGTCAACTGTTTTTT. Amino acid sequence: CASSRDTAALLGQLFF.

This clonotype showed up many times. This chain connects TRBV7-6 to TRBJ2-1; weak D call: TRBD2 (7 bases). This CDR3 is 16 amino acids long. The V gene's germline CDR1 is SGHVS and CDR2 FNYEAQ. The V and J ends lost 1 base and 0 bases respectively, with 10 bases between them. The CDR3 sequence is CASSLGAGASYNEQFF. CDR3 nucleotides: TGTGCCAGCAGCTTAGGGGCGGGGGCCTCCTACAATGAGCAGTTCTTC.

This clonotype was detected many times. This chain uses TRBV4-1 with TRBJ2-2; 7 bases fit TRBD1. V lost 2 bases to trimming and J lost 7 bases; unmatched junction nucleotides: 10. The CDR3 has 16 amino acids. Germline assignment: CDR1 MGHRA and CDR2 YSYEKL. This CDR3 is CASSQRQGKEGGELFF. For the CDR3, the DNA is TGCGCCAGCAGCCAACGACAGGGAAAGGAAGGCGGGGAGCTGTTTTTT.

The chain is built from TRBV11-2 and TRBJ2-3; TRBD2 matches at 15 bases. This CDR3 spans 17 amino acids. The germline gives CDR1 SGHAT, CDR2 FQNNGV. The junction had 2 bases not matched to a gene; V was cut back by 1 base and J by 3 bases. CDR3 nucleotides: TGTGCCAGCAGCTTAGGAGGACTAGCGGGAGGGACAGATACGCAGTATTTT. Protein sequence: CASSLGGLAGGTDTQYF.

V and J are TRBV19 and TRBJ1-3, with D unclear. The CDR3 contains 15 residues. Trimming left V 4 bases short and J 1 base short, with 11 bases between. Germline V gene data show CDR1 as LNHDA and CDR2 as SQIVND (reference sequence). CDR3 DNA: TGTGCCAGTAGTAGAACACGGAGGTCTGGAAACACCATATATTTT. The encoded protein is CASSRTRRSGNTIYF. Together with reference TRBV19 and TRBJ1-3, the CDR3 gives the full variable domain: DGGITQSPKYLFRKEGQNVTLSCEQNLNHDAMYWYRQDPGQGLRLIYYSQIVNDFQKGDIAEGYSVSREKKESFPLTVTSAQKNPTAFYLCASSRTRRSGNTIYFGEGSWLTVV.

This clonotype was counted only a few times. The V gene is TRBV20-1, the J gene TRBJ2-2; weak D call: TRBD1 (5 bases). CDR3 size: 17 residues. Deletions cut 0 bases from V and 0 bases from J, with 14 bases between. The germline gives CDR1 DFQATT, CDR2 SNEGSKA (reference sequence). CDR3 in amino acids: CSARDRLGVSNTGELFF. In nucleotides, the CDR3 is TGCAGTGCTAGAGATCGATTAGGGGTCTCGAACACCGGGGAGCTGTTTTTT.

The chain combines TRBV25-1 with TRBJ2-7, with 11 bases matching TRBD1. Trimming took 4 bases from V and 2 from J; bases not matched to a gene: 13. In germline, CDR1 is MGHDK, CDR2 SYGVNS. The CDR3 extends over 18 amino acids. CDR3: CASSGTKGQGAMTYEQYF. CDR3 nucleotide sequence: TGTGCCAGCAGTGGCACAAAAGGACAGGGGGCGATGACCTACGAGCAGTACTTC.

A word on this clonotype: This is likely a read error, given that the CDR3 carries no conserved phenylalanine or tryptophan at its end. The DNA is omitted, as the CDR3 cannot be located on it reliably, and the CDR3 follows TCRdb's listing. The rearrangement uses TRBV20-1 and TRBJ1-1; the table's D gene call, TRBD1, was not cross checked with the DNA. Germline assignment: CDR1 DFQATT and CDR2 SNEGSKA (reference sequence). The CDR3 comprises 12 residues, both ends counted. The CDR3 spells CSALDRGGSILC.

This chain connects TRBV4-1 to TRBJ2-7; D unclear. The germline V gene has CDR1 MGHRA and CDR2 YSYEKL. Trimming took off 1 base at V and 6 bases at J, with 13 bases between the two ends. The CDR3 loop spans 14 amino acids. The CDR3 DNA follows: TGCGCCAGCAGCCAAGTCGCAGGATTGGGCGAGCAGTACTTC. Protein: CASSQVAGLGEQYF.

The J gene is TRBJ1-2, the V gene TRBV7-2, with 8 bases that match TRBD1. In germline, CDR1 is SGHTA, CDR2 FQGNSA. The CDR3 consists of 14 residues. V shed 5 bases and J 8 bases; nucleotides not matched to a gene: 10. The CDR3 region is CASSPGQGRSGYTF. The CDR3 DNA reads as TGTGCCAGCAGCCCCGGACAGGGCCGGAGCGGCTACACCTTC.

The sample holds many counts of this clonotype. This chain links TRBV20-1 with TRBJ2-1; D remains ambiguous. Deletions cut 2 bases from V and 7 bases from J, with 12 bases between. This CDR3 is built from 13 residues. CDR1 is DFQATT and CDR2 is SNEGSKA in the germline V gene (reference sequence). The CDR3 is CSARRAGGNEQFF. In DNA, the CDR3 is TGCAGTGCTAGAAGGGCCGGTGGAAATGAGCAGTTCTTC.

J is TRBJ2-1 and V is TRBV10-3; TRBD1 matches at 7 bases. CDR1 and CDR2 from the germline V gene are ENHRY and SYGVKD. The CDR3 runs to 11 residues. V lost 8 bases and J lost 12; bases outside the gene matches: 7. CDR3 sequence reads: CAIGTGQRQFF. CDR3 DNA sequence: TGTGCCATCGGTACGGGACAGAGGCAGTTCTTC.

This clonotype was seen many times. V and J are TRBV2 and TRBJ2-3; D ambiguous. Germline lookup yields CDR1 SNHLY and CDR2 FYNNEI. The ends were cut back, 3 bases at V and 6 bases at J, with 10 bases in the middle. The CDR3 loop spans 13 amino acids. The CDR3 loop reads CASSDTPGDTQYF. CDR3 bases: TGTGCCAGCAGTGATACACCCGGGGATACGCAGTATTTT.

This clonotype was seen a handful of times. The CDR3 loop is CSVKDRVYGQPQHF. The CDR3 bases are TGCAGTGTTAAGGACAGGGTTTATGGTCAGCCCCAGCATTTT. V gene TRBV20-1 combines with J gene TRBJ1-5; TRBD1 matches at 8 bases. CDR1 and CDR2 (germline): DFQATT, SNEGSKA (reference sequence). This CDR3 is 14 amino acids long. Trimming took 7 bases from V and 6 from J; bases not matched to a gene: 11.

There are many counts of this clonotype. The chain uses TRBV29-1 and TRBJ1-2, with TRBD1 matching over 7 bases. Germline CDR1 is SQVTM and CDR2 is ANQGSEA. The CDR3 extends over 13 amino acids. The junction had 5 bases not matched to a gene; V was cut back by 7 bases and J by 0 bases. Here the CDR3 reads CSGKTGTNYGYTF. The CDR3 nucleotides read TGCAGCGGCAAGACAGGGACTAACTATGGCTACACCTTC.